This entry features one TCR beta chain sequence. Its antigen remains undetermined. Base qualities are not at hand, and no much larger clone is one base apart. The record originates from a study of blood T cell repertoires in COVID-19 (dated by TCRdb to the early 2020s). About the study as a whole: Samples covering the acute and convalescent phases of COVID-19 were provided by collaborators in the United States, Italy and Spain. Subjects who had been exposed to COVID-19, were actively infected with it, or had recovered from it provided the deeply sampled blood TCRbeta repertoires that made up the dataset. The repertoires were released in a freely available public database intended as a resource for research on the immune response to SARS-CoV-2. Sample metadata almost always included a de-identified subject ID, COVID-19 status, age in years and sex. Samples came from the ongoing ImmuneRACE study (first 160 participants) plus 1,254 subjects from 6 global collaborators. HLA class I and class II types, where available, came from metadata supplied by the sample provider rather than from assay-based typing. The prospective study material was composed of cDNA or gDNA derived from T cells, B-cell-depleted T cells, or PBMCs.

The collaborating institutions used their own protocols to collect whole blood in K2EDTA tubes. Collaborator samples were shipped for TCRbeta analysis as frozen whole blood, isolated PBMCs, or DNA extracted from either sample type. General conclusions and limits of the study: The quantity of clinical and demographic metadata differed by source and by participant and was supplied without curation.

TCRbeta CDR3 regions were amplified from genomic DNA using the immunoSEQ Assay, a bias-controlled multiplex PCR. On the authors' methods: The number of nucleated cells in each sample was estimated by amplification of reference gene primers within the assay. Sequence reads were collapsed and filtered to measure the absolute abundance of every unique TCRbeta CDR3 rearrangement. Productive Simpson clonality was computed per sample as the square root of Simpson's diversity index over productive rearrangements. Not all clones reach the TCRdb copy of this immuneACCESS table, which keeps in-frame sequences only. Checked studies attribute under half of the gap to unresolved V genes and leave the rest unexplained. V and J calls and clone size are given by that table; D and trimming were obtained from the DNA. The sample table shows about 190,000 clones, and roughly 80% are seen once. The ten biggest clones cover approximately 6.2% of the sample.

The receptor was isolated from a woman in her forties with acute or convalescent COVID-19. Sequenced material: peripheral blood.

In nucleotides, the sequence is TGTGCCAGCAGCCCCCGACGCGAGGCCTATACGCAGTATTTT. This yields the protein CASSPRREAYTQYF. Here the chain combines TRBV7-9 and TRBJ2-3, with no reliable assignment of the D segment. The germline V gene encodes CDR1 SEHNR and CDR2 FQNEAQ (reference sequence). V and J lose 5 bases and 7 bases, and a span of 16 bases separates them. The CDR3 starts with the cysteine, ends with the phenylalanine, and has 14 residues. This entry keeps only the CDR3 DNA: 42 bases, framed from base 1.